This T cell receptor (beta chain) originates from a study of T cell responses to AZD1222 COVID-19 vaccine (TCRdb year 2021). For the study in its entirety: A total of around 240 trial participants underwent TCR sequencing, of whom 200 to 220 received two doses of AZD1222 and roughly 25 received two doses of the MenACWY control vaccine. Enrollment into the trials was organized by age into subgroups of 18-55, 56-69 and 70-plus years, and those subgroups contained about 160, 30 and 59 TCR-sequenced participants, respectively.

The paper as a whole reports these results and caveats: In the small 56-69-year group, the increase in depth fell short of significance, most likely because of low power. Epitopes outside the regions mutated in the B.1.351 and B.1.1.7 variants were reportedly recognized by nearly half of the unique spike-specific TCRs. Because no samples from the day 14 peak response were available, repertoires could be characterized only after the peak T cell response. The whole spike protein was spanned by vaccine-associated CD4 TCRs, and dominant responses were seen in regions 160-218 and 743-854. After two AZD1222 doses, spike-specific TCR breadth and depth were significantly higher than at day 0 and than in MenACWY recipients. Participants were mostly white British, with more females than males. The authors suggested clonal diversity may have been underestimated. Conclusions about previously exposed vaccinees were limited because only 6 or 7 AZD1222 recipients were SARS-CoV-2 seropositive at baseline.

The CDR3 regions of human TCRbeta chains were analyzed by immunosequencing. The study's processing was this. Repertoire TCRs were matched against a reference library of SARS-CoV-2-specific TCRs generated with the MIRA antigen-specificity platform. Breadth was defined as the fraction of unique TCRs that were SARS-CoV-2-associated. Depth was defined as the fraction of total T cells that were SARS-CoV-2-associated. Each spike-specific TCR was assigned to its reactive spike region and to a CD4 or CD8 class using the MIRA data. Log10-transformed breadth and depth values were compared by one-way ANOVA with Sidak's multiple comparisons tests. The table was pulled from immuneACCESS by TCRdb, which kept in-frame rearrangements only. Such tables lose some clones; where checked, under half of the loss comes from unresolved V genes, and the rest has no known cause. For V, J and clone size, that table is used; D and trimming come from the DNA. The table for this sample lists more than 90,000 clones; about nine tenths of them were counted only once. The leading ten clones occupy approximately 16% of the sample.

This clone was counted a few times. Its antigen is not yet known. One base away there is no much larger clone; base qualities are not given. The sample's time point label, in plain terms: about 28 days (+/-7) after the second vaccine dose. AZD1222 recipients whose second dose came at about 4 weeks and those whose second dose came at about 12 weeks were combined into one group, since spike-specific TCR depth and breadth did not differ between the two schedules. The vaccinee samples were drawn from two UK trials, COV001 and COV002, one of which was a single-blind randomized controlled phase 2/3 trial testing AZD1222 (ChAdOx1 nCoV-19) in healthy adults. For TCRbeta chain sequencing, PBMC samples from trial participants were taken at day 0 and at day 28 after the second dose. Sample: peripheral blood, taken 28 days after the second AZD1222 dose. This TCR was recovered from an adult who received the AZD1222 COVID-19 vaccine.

The CDR3 loop reads CATSDVDRGPLRPNYEQYF. The nucleotides read TGTGCCACCAGTGATGTTGACAGGGGGCCCCTCCGACCCAACTACGAGCAGTACTTC. The chain is assembled from TRBV24-1 and TRBJ2-7, with 10 bases in between that match TRBD1. The CDR3 runs 19 residues from the cysteine to the phenylalanine. The entry retains the CDR3 DNA only, 57 bases that are in frame from base 1. The germline V gene provides CDR1 KGHDR and CDR2 SFDVKD. After removal of 3 bases from V and 3 bases from J, the junction retains 16 bases not matched to a gene.